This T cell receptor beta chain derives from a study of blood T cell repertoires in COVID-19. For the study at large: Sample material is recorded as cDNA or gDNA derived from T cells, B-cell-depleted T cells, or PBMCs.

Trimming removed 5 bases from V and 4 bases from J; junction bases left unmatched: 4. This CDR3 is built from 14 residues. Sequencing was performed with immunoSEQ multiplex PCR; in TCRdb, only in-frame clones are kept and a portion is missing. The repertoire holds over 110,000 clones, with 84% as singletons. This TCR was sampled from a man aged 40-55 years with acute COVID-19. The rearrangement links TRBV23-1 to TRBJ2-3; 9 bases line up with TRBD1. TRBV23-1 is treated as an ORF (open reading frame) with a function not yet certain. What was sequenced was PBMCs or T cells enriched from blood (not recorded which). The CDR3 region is CASSITGGADTQYF. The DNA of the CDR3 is TGCGCCAGCAGTATTACAGGGGGCGCAGATACGCAGTATTTT.